This T cell receptor (beta chain) derives from a study of T cells in women clearing cervical HPV infection. Turning to the study itself: Case blood drawn at lesion detection; control blood after infection cleared.

Libraries were prepared by immunoSEQ multiplex PCR; TCRdb keeps only in-frame clonotypes and omits some of them. Listed are about 48,000 clones; around 1.5% falls within the top ten. Material for sequencing was blood buffy coat. The receptor comes from a woman between 18 and 69 years old with a cervical HPV16 infection that either progressed to CIN3+ or cleared (not recorded which).

The DNA read from the CDR3 is TGTGCCAGCAGTTTCGGGGGATCTAACTATGGC. This sequence encodes CASSFGGSNYG. The complete CDR3 protein is CASSFGGSNYGYTF. This chain connects TRBV12-3 or TRBV12-4 to TRBJ1-2; tentatively, D is TRBD1 (5 bases). The read gets to within 3 residues of the CDR3 end, and the germline J gene fills in the rest. The CDR3 loop spans 14 amino acids. Trimming removed 3 bases from V and 0 bases from J, with 8 bases in between.